The entry that follows covers one TCR beta chain sequence. The antigen is not known. This entry comes from a study of OX40 agonist ivuxolimab in advanced cancers. Study information: All patients had ivuxolimab intravenously every 2 weeks at 0.01 to 10 mg/kg. Partial responses occurred in Three dose-escalation patients, one with hepatocellular carcinoma and two with cutaneous melanoma. Study outcomes and limitations: Clonal expansion from baseline to week 6 occurred in both CD4+ and CD8+ T cells.

V lost 2 bases to trimming and J lost 7 bases, with 8 bases between them. This CDR3 is 12 amino acids long. The V gene's germline CDR1 is SEHNR and CDR2 FQNEAQ (reference sequence). Clones were sequenced by immunoSEQ multiplex PCR, and TCRdb holds only the in-frame ones, with some missing. Found here are tens of thousands of clones, about 83% of them singletons; the top ten hold under 9.5%. This TCR derives from an adult with an advanced solid tumor such as melanoma, head and neck, liver or kidney cancer. Sequencing used CD4+ or CD8+ T cells sorted from blood, obtained in a trial of the OX40 agonist ivuxolimab. J is TRBJ1-1 and V is TRBV7-9; no clear D. The chain's CDR3 is CASSLSTYEAFF. In DNA form, the CDR3 reads TGTGCCAGCAGCTTATCCACATATGAAGCTTTCTTT.